This T cell receptor (beta chain) was obtained from a study of T cells expressing NK-cell markers. Study-wide context: Seven HCMV-seropositive donors and one seronegative donor made up the eight sequenced donors.

UMIs were included in TCR beta cDNA generated by 5'RACE template switching. Following a re-call of the 5' RACE reads, TCRdb has one entry per CDR3 protein and lacks DNA. The sample holds some 340,000 distinct CDR3 sequences. General study points: It remained uncertain whether the expanded NKG2C+ T cell clones were specific for HCMV antigens. Similarly, these clonotypes led the CD3+CD56-NKG2C+ fraction as well in several donors.

Remarks on this clonotype: Its antigen is unknown.

The CDR3 runs 15 residues. Per germline, CDR1 SEHNR and CDR2 FQNEAQ (reference sequence). The clonotype originates from a man aged 18-70 years in good health. What was sequenced was blood T cells: a sorted CD56 or NKG2C T cell subset, CD4+ or CD8+ T cells, or bulk PBMC T cells (not recorded which). The rearrangement links TRBV7-9 to TRBJ2-2. This CDR3 is CASSLLRRNTGELFF.